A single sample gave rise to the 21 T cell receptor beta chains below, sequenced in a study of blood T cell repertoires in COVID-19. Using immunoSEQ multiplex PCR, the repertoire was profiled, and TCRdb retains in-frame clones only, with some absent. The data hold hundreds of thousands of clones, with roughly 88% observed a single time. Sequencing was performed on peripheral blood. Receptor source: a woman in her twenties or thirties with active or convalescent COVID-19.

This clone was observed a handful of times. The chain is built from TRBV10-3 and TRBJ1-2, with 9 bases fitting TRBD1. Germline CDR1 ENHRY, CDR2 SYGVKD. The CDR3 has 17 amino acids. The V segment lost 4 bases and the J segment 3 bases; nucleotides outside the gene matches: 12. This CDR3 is CAISATGGKGLDYGYTF. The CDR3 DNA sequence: TGTGCCATCAGTGCTACAGGGGGCAAGGGCTTGGACTATGGCTACACCTTC.

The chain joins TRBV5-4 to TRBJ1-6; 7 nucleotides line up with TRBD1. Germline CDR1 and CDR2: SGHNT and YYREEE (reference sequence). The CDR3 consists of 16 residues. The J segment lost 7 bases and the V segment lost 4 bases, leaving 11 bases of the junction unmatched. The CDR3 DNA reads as TGTGCCAGCAGCGTGGAAGACAGGGTTGGGAATTCACCCCTCCACTTT. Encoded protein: CASSVEDRVGNSPLHF. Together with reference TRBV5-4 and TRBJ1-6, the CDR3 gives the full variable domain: ETGVTQSPTHLIKTRGQQVTLRCSSQSGHNTVSWYQQALGQGPQFIFQYYREEENGRGNFPPRFSGLQFPNYSSELNVNALELDDSALYLCASSVEDRVGNSPLHFGNGTRLTVT.

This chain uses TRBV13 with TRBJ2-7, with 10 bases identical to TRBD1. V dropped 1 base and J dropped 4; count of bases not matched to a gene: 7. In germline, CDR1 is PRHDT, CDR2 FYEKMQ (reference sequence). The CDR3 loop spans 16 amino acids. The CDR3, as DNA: TGTGCCAGCAGCTTAGATCGGACAGGGGGTTCTTACGAGCAGTACTTC. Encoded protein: CASSLDRTGGSYEQYF.

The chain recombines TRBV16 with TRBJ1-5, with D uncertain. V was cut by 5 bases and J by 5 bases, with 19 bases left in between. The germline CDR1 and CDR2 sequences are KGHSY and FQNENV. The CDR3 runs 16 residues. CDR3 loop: CASSVQLGEVHQPQHF. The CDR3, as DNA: TGTGCCAGCAGCGTCCAATTAGGAGAGGTCCATCAGCCCCAGCATTTT.

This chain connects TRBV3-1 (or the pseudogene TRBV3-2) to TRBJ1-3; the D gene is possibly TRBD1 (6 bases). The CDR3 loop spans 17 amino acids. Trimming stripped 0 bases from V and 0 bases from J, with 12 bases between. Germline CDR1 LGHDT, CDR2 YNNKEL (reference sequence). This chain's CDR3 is CASSQDGGWSSGNTIYF. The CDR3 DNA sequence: TGTGCCAGCAGCCAAGATGGGGGCTGGAGCTCTGGAAACACCATATATTTT.

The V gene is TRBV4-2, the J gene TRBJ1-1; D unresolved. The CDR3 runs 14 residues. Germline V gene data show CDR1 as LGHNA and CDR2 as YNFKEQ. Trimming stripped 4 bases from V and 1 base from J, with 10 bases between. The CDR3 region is CASSLPAGNTEAFF. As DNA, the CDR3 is TGTGCCAGCAGCCTACCCGCCGGGAACACTGAAGCTTTCTTT.

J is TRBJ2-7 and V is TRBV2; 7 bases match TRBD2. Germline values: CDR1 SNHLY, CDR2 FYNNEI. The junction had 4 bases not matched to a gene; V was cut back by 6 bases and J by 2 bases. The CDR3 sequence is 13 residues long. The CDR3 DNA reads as TGTGCCAGCAGCGTAGCGGGCCCCTACGAGCAGTACTTC. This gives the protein CASSVAGPYEQYF.

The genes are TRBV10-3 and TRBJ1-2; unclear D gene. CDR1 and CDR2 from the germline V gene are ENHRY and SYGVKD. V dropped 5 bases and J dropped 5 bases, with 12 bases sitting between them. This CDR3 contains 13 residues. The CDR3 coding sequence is TGTGCCATCAGTCAGCCGACTGATTATGGCTACACCTTC. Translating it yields CAISQPTDYGYTF.

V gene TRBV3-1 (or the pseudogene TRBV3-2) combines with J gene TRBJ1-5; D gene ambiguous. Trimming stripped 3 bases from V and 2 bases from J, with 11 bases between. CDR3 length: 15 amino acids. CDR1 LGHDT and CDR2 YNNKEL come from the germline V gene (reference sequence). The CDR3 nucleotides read TGTGCCAGCAGCCAGTGGGCCTTTGGCAATCAGCCCCAGCATTTT. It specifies CASSQWAFGNQPQHF.

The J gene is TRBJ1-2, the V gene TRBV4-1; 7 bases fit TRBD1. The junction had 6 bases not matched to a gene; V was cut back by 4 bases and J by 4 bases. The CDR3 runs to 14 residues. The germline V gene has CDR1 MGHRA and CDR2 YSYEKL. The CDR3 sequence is CASSPRDSAYGYTF. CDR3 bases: TGCGCCAGCAGCCCCCGGGACAGCGCCTATGGCTACACCTTC.

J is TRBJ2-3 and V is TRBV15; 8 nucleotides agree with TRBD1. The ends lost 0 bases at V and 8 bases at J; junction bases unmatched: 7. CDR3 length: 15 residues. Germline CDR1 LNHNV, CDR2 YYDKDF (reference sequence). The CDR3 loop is CATSRDQGAQPTQYF. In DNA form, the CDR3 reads TGTGCCACCAGCAGAGACCAGGGGGCGCAACCTACGCAGTATTTT.

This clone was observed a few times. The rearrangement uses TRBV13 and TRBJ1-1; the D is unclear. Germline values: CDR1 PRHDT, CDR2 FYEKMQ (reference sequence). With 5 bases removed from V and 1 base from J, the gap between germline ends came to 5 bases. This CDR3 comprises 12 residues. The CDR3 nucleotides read TGTGCCAGCAGCCAGTGGAACACTGAAGCTTTCTTT. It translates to CASSQWNTEAFF.

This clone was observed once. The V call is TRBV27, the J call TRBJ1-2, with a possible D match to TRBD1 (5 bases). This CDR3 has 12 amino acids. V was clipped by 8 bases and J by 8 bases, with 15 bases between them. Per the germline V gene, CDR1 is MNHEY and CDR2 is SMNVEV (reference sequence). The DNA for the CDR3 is TGTGCCAGCCTTGGGGGGGTCGGAGGCTACACCTTC. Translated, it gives CASLGGVGGYTF.

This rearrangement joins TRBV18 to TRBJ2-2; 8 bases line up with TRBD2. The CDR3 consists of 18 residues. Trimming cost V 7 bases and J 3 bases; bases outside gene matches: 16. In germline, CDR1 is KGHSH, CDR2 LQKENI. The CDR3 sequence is CASYPTLPSGGYTGELFF. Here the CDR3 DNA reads TGTGCCAGCTACCCAACCCTACCCAGCGGGGGATACACCGGGGAGCTGTTTTTT.

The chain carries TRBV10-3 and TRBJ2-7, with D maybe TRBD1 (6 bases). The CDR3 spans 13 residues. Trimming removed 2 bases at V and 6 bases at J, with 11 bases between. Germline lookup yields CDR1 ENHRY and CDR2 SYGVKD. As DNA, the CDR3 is TGTGCCATCAGTGAGCAACGGGACACCGAGCAGTACTTC. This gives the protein CAISEQRDTEQYF.

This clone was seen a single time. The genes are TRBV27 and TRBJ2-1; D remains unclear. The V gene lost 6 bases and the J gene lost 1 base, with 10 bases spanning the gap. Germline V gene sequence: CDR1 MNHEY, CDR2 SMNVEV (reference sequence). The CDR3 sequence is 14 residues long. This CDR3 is CASSDHQSYNEQFF. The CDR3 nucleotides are TGTGCCAGCAGCGATCATCAGTCCTACAATGAGCAGTTCTTC.

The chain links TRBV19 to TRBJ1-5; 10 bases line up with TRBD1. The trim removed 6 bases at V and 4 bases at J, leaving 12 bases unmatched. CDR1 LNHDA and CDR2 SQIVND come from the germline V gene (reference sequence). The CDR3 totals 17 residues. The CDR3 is CASREGQGKRENQPQHF. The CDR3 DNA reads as TGTGCCAGTAGAGAGGGACAGGGGAAGAGGGAGAATCAGCCCCAGCATTTT.

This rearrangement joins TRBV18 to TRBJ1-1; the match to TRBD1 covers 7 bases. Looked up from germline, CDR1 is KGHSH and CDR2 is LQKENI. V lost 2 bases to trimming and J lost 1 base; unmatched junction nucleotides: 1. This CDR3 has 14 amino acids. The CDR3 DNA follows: TGTGCCAGCTCACCAGGACAGGCGAACACTGAAGCTTTCTTT. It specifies CASSPGQANTEAFF.

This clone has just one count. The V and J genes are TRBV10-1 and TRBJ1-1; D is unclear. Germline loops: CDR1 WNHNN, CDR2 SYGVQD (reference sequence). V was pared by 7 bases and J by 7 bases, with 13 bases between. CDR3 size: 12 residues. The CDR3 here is CASNDRAGEAFF. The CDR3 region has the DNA TGCGCCAGCAATGATAGGGCGGGTGAAGCTTTCTTT.

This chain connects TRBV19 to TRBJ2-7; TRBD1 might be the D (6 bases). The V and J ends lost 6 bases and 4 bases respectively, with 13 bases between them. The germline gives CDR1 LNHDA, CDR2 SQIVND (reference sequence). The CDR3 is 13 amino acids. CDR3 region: CASSDRPSYEQYF. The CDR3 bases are TGTGCCAGTAGCGACAGGCCCTCTTACGAGCAGTACTTC. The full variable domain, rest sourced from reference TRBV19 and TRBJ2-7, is DGGITQSPKYLFRKEGQNVTLSCEQNLNHDAMYWYRQDPGQGLRLIYYSQIVNDFQKGDIAEGYSVSREKKESFPLTVTSAQKNPTAFYLCASSDRPSYEQYFGPGTRLTVT.

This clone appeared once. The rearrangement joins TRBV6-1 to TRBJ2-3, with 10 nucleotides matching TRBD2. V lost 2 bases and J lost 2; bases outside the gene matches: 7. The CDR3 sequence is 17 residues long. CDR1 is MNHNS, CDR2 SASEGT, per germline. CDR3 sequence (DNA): TGTGCCAGCAGTGAATATACTAGCGGGATGATCACAGATACGCAGTATTTT. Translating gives CASSEYTSGMITDTQYF.